Below, one TCR beta chain is given with its context. The target of this receptor is not known. One base away there is no much larger clone; base qualities are not given. Library preparation used PCR. Sequencing was carried out with an Illumina HiSeq 2500. TCR library preparation used molecular barcoding, with unique molecular identifiers applied to normalize quantification of the TCRbeta repertoire. TCRdb itself trimmed the public reads at Q25 with fastp, ran MiXCR and retained productive beta chains. Each CDR3 protein appears once, grouped with its most common genes and DNA. The sample data list fewer than 700,000 distinct CDR3 sequences, and about an eighth of these were observed just once. About 2% of the sample is taken by the ten largest. There are 19 amino acids in the CDR3, from cysteine to phenylalanine inclusive. The only DNA kept is the CDR3, 57 bases in frame from the first base. V lost 1 base and J lost 5 bases, and the count of bases not matched to a germline gene is 14. The germline V gene gives CDR1 as KGHSH and CDR2 as LQKENI.

This entry belongs to a study of T-cell reconstitution after alpha-beta-depleted transplantation in children (dated by TCRdb to 2015 to 2016). Looking at the study overall: Using TCR repertoire profiling, the study followed T-cell immune reconstitution in a quantitative way in children after TCRalphabeta/CD19-depleted allogeneic hematopoietic cell transplantation.

On the study overall, not on this receptor specifically: The high TCRbeta diversity at day 60 in some patients was ascribed to recipient T cells and intrathymic progenitors that had survived conditioning. Over subsequent months, a decline in hyperexpanded clone frequencies was noted, and after one year, T-cell counts and TCRbeta diversity were mostly ascribed to newly produced T cells. The apparently early recovery of alphabetaT-cell counts about two months after transplant reportedly depended on only several hundred rapidly expanded clones that came from non-depleted graft cells.

The treatment or condition label of this sample denotes: allogeneic hematopoietic cell transplantation with graft depleted of TCRalphabeta T cells and CD19 B cells. The children who served as transplant recipients had been given grafts of TCRalphabeta/CD19-depleted allogeneic hematopoietic cells. Sequences were derived from PBMCs, mostly from graft donor cells, sampled 360 days after TCRalphabeta/CD19-depleted stem cell transplant. This chain joins TRBV18 to TRBJ2-1; the junction holds 10 bases that match TRBD2. This TCR was recovered from a male patient between 5 and 17 years old who had a stem cell transplant for acute myeloid leukemia, so the T cells may come from the graft donor. CDR3 loop: CASSPRRSSGSFEHNEQFF. The nucleotide sequence is given as TGTGCCAGCTCACCACGACGGTCTAGCGGGAGTTTTGAGCACAATGAGCAGTTCTTC.